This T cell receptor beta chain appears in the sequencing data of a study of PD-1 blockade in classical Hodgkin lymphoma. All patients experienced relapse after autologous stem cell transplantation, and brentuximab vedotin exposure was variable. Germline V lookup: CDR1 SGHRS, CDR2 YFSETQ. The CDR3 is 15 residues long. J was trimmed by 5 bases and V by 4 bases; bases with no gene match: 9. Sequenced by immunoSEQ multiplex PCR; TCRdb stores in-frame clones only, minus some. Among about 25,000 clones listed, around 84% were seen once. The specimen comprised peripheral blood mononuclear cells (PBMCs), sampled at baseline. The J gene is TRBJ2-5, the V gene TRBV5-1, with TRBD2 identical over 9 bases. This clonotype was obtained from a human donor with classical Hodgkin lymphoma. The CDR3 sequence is CASSGAGLALETQYF. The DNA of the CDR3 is TGCGCCAGCAGCGGGGCGGGACTAGCCTTGGAGACCCAGTACTTC. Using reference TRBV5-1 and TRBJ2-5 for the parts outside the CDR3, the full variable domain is KAGVTQTPRYLIKTRGQQVTLSCSPISGHRSVSWYQQTPGQGLQFLFEYFSETQRNKGNFPGRFSGRQFSNSRSEMNVSTLELGDSALYLCASSGAGLALETQYFGPGTRLLVL.